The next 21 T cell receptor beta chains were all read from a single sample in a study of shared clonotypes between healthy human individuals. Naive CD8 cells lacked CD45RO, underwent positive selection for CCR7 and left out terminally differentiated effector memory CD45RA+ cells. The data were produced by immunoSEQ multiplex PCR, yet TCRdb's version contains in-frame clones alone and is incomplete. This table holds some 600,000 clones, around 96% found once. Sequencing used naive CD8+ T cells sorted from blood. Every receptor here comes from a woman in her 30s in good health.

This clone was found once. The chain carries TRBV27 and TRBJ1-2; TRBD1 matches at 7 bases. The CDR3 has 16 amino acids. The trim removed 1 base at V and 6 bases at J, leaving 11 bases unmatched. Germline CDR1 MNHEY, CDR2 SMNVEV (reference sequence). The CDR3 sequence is CASSLLYGRGYDGYTF. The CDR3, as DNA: TGTGCCAGCAGTTTATTGTATGGCAGGGGGTACGATGGCTACACCTTC.

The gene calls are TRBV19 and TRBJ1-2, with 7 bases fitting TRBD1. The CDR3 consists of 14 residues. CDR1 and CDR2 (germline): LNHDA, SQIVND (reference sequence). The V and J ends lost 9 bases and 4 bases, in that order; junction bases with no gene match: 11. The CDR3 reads CASNPGTEFYGYTF. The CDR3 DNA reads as TGTGCCAGCAATCCCGGGACAGAGTTCTATGGCTACACCTTC.

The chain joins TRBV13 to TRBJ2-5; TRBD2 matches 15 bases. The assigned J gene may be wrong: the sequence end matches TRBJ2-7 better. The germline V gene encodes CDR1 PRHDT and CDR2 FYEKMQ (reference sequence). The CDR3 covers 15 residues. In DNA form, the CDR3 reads TGTGCCAGCAGCCCCGGGACTAGCGGGAGGTACGAGCAGTACTTC. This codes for CASSPGTSGRYEQYF.

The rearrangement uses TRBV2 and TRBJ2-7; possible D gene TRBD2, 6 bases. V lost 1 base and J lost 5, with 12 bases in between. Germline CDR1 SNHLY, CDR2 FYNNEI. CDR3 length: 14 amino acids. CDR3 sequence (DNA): TGTGCCAGCAGTGAAGAGGCGGGAAGGGACGAGCAGTACTTC. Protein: CASSEEAGRDEQYF.

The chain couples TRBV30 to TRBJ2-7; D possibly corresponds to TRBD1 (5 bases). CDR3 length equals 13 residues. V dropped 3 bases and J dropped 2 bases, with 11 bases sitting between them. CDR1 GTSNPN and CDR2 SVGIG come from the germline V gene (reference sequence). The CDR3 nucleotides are TGTGCCTGGAGAGGCACAGGCCCCTACGAGCAGTACTTC. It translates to CAWRGTGPYEQYF. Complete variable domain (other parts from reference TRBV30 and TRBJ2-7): SQTIHQWPATLVQPVGSPLSLECTVEGTSNPNLYWYRQAAGRGLQLLFYSVGIGQISSEVPQNLSASRPQDRQFILSSKKLLLSDSGFYLCAWRGTGPYEQYFGPGTRLTVT.

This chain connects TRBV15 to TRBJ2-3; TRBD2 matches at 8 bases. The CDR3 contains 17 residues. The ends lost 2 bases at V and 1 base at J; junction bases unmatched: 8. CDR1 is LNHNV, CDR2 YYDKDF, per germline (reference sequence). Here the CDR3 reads CATSRIPGGRGTDTQYF. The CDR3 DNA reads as TGTGCCACCAGCAGAATTCCGGGAGGGCGGGGCACAGATACGCAGTATTTT.

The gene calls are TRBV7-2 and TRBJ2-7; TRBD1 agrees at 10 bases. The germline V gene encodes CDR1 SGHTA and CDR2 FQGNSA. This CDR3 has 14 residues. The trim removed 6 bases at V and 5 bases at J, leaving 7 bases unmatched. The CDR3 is CASRPTGGPHEQYF. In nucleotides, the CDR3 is TGTGCCAGCAGGCCGACAGGGGGCCCCCACGAGCAGTACTTC. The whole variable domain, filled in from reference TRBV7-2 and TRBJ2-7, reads GAGVSQSPSNKVTEKGKDVELRCDPISGHTALYWYRQSLGQGLEFLIYFQGNSAPDKSGLPSDRFSAERTGGSVSTLTIQRTQQEDSAVYLCASRPTGGPHEQYFGPGTRLTVT.

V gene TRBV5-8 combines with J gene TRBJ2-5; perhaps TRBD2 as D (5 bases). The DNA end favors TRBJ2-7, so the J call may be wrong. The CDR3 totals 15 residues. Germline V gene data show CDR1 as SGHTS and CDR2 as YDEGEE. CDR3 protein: CASSLGPGSSYEQYF. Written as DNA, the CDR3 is TGTGCCAGCAGCTTGGGACCGGGGAGCTCCTACGAGCAGTACTTC.

CDR3 sequence: CASRGRGETQYF. CDR3 in DNA: TGTGCCAGCAGGGGGAGGGGAGAGACCCAGTACTTC. The chain has TRBV2 and TRBJ2-5, with 7 bases matching TRBD2. This CDR3 contains 12 residues. J was trimmed by 4 bases and V by 6 bases; bases with no gene match: 2. Germline V gene lookup returns CDR1 SNHLY and CDR2 FYNNEI. Using reference TRBV2 and TRBJ2-5 for the parts outside the CDR3, the full variable domain is EPEVTQTPSHQVTQMGQEVILRCVPISNHLYFYWYRQILGQKVEFLVSFYNNEISEKSEIFDDQFSVERPDGSNFTLKIRSTKLEDSAMYFCASRGRGETQYFGPGTRLLVL.

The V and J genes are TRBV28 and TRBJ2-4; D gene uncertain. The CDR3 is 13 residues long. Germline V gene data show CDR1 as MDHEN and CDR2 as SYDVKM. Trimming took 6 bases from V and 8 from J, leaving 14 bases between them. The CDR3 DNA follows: TGTGCCAGCAGCCCGCGAATTCTGGACATTCAGTACTTC. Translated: CASSPRILDIQYF.

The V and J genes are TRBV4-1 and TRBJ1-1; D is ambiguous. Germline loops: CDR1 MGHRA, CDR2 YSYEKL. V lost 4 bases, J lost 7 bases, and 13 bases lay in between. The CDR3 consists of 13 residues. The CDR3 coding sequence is TGCGCCAGCAGCCCCTCGGGCGTGGTTGAAGCTTTCTTT. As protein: CASSPSGVVEAFF.

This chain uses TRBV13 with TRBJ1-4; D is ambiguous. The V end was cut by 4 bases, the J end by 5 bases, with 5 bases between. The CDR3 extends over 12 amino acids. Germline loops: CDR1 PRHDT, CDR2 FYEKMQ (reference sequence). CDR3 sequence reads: CASSSQNEKLFF. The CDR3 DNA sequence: TGTGCCAGCAGCTCCCAGAATGAAAAACTGTTTTTT.

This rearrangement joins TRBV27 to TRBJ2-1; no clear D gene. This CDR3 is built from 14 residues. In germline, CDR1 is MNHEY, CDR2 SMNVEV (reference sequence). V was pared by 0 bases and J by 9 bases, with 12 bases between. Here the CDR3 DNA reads TGTGCCAGCAGTTTATCCCCCACCACGGGTGAGCAGTTCTTC. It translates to CASSLSPTTGEQFF.

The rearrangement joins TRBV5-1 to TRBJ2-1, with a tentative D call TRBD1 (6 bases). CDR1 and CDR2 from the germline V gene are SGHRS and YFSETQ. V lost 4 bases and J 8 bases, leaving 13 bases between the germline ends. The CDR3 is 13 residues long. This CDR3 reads CASSHLGGDEQFF. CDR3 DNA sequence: TGCGCCAGCAGCCACCTAGGGGGAGATGAGCAGTTCTTC.

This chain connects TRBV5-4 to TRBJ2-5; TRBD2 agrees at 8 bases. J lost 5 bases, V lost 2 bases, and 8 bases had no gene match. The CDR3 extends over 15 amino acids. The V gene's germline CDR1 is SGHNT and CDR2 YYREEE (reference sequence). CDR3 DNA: TGTGCCAGCAGCTTTTTCGGGACGGGGGGGGAGACCCAGTACTTC. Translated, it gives CASSFFGTGGETQYF. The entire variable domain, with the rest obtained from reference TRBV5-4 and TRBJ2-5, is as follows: ETGVTQSPTHLIKTRGQQVTLRCSSQSGHNTVSWYQQALGQGPQFIFQYYREEENGRGNFPPRFSGLQFPNYSSELNVNALELDDSALYLCASSFFGTGGETQYFGPGTRLLVL.

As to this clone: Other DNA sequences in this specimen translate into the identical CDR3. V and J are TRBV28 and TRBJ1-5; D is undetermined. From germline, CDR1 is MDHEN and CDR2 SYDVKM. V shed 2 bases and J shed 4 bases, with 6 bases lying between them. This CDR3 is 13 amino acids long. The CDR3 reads CASSLGANQPQHF. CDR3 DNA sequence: TGTGCCAGCAGTTTAGGCGCGAATCAGCCCCAGCATTTT.

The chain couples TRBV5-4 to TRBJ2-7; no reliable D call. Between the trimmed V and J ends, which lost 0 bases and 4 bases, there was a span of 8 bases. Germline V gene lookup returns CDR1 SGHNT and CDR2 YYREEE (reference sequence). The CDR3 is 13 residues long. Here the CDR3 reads CASSLATEYEQYF. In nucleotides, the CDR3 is TGTGCCAGCAGCTTGGCAACCGAATACGAGCAGTACTTC.

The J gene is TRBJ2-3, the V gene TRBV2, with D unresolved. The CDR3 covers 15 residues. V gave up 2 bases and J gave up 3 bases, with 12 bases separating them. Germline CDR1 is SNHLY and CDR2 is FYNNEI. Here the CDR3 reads CASSEYGSPTDTQYF. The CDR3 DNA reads TGTGCCAGCAGTGAATACGGTAGCCCTACAGATACGCAGTATTTT.

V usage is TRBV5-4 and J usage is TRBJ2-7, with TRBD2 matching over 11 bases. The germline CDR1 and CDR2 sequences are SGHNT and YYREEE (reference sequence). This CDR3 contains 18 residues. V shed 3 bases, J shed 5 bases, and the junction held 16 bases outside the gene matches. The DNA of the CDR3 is TGTGCCAGCAGCTCCTTCACCACTAGCGGGAGTCTCTTGAACGAGCAGTACTTC. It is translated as CASSSFTTSGSLLNEQYF.

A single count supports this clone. The CDR3 here is CASSPGQLIQETQYF. CDR3 bases: TGTGCCAGCTCACCGGGACAGCTAATCCAAGAGACCCAGTACTTC. V usage is TRBV18 and J usage is TRBJ2-5, with 7 bases identical to TRBD1. V was pared by 3 bases and J by 1 base, with 5 bases of the junction left unmatched. CDR1 is KGHSH and CDR2 is LQKENI in the germline V gene. There are 15 residues in the CDR3.

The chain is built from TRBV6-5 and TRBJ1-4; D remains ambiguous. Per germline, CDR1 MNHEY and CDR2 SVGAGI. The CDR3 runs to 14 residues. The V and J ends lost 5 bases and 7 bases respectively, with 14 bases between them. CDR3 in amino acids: CASSPTNPGEKLFF. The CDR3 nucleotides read TGTGCCAGCAGTCCTACCAATCCCGGTGAAAAACTGTTTTTT.